This is a list of T cell receptor beta chains from one sample in a study of blood T cell repertoires in COVID-19. TCRdb's table, derived via immunoSEQ multiplex PCR, lists solely in-frame clones and lacks some. The sample shows approximately 380,000 clones, around 84% of them seen only once. The sample comprised peripheral blood. These receptors all come from a woman between 18 and 29 years old with acute or convalescent COVID-19. Each CDR3 is given with its conserved first and last residue. Fields, in order: D gene, V gene, J gene, clone size, CDR3 protein, CDR3 DNA. A D gene is named only where the DNA matches it firmly. Clone size, where shown, is once, few, many, or a class for clones that have expanded.

>NA|TRBV7-9|TRBJ1-1|NA
CASSLLGTNTEAFF
TGTGCCAGCAGCTTACTCGGGACTAACACTGAAGCTTTCTTT
>NA|TRBV6-6|TRBJ1-3|NA
CASSYTIRAGNTIYF
TGTGCCAGCAGTTACACTATCCGAGCTGGAAACACCATATATTTT
>NA|TRBV6-5|TRBJ2-7|NA
CASRLAGAYEQYF
TGTGCCAGCAGGTTGGCAGGGGCCTACGAGCAGTACTTC
>NA|TRBV12-3/TRBV12-4|TRBJ2-4|NA
CASSPQGGGVRYF
TGTGCCAGCAGTCCACAGGGAGGGGGGGTAAGGTACTTC
>NA|TRBV7-9|TRBJ1-4|NA
CASSLARGFTNEKLFF
TGTGCCAGCAGCTTAGCGCGGGGGTTCACTAATGAAAAACTGTTTTTT
>NA|TRBV28|TRBJ2-3|NA
CASNYGTGSTDTQYF
TGTGCCAGCAACTACGGCACAGGGAGCACAGATACGCAGTATTTT
>TRBD1|TRBV2|TRBJ1-4|NA
CASRPETGEFNEKLFF
TGTGCCAGCAGGCCGGAAACAGGGGAGTTTAATGAAAAACTGTTTTTT
>NA|TRBV29-1|TRBJ2-3|NA
CSAALRSSTDTQYF
TGCAGCGCGGCCCTCCGTTCTAGCACAGATACGCAGTATTTT
>TRBD1|TRBV7-7|TRBJ2-3|NA
CASSLGTATDTQYF
TGTGCCAGCAGCCTCGGGACAGCCACAGATACGCAGTATTTT
>NA|TRBV3-1/TRBV3-2|TRBJ1-6|once
CASSLASGSPLHF
TGTGCCAGCAGCTTAGCGTCGGGATCACCCCTCCACTTT
>NA|TRBV6-5|TRBJ1-6|NA
CAATDRLGNSPLHF
TGTGCCGCCACCGATCGACTGGGTAATTCACCCCTCCACTTT
>TRBD2|TRBV11-2|TRBJ2-7|NA
CASRSVAGGKYEQYF
TGTGCCAGCAGATCGGTAGCGGGAGGGAAGTACGAGCAGTACTTC
>NA|TRBV27|TRBJ1-2|NA
CASSYPGGYGYTF
TGTGCCAGCAGCTATCCCGGGGGGTATGGCTACACCTTC
>TRBD2|TRBV27|TRBJ2-3|NA
CASSPPIRAGDTDTQYF
TGTGCCAGCAGCCCTCCGATACGTGCGGGGGACACAGATACGCAGTATTTT
>NA|TRBV19|TRBJ1-5|many
CASNVRGGNQPQHF
TGTGCCAGTAATGTTCGCGGAGGTAATCAGCCCCAGCATTTT
>NA|TRBV5-6|TRBJ1-1|many
CASTREAMNTEAFF
TGTGCCAGCACCCGGGAAGCAATGAACACTGAAGCTTTCTTT
>NA|TRBV7-9|TRBJ1-4|NA
CASKRGNNEKLFF
TGTGCCAGCAAGCGGGGCAACAATGAAAAACTGTTTTTT
>TRBD2|TRBV5-1|TRBJ2-3|NA
CASSPTPSSGIRGTQYF
TGCGCCAGCAGCCCCACCCCCTCTAGCGGGATACGGGGTACGCAGTATTTT
>TRBD2|TRBV11-2|TRBJ2-5|NA
CASSFGSSGSIETQYF
TGTGCCAGCAGCTTTGGGAGTAGCGGGAGCATAGAGACCCAGTACTTC
>TRBD2|TRBV2|TRBJ2-2|NA
CASRVGTSGGNTGELFF
TGTGCCAGCAGGGTCGGGACTAGCGGGGGGAACACCGGGGAGCTGTTTTTT